The source of this T cell receptor (beta chain) is a study of blood T cells in healthy people across ages. V was trimmed by 3 bases and J by 4 bases, leaving 13 bases between them. CDR3 size: 15 residues. For every donor, a draw yielded approximately 9.8 milliliters of peripheral blood. For the second PCR, which ran for about 7 to 11 cycles, a sample-barcoded 5' primer and a J-beta primer mix were used. MiXCR, applied by TCRdb to the 5' RACE reads, yields one record per CDR3 protein. The sample yields some 760,000 distinct CDR3 sequences, roughly 25% seen once. These data were likewise used in another study, on T cells of mothers and their children. As that report states: Every mother produced more than 8.5 million TCR beta CDR3 reads, whereas every child provided roughly 3 million. Biologically related mothers and children overlapped slightly more than unrelated pairs, a non-significant difference.

The clonotype comes from a boy aged 10-17 years in good health. V and J are TRBV12-3 or TRBV12-4 and TRBJ2-1; D may be TRBD2 (6 bases). The source material was blood. In DNA, the CDR3 is TGTGCCAGCAGTTTTTTAGCGGACTTATACAATGAGCAGTTCTTC. Amino acids: CASSFLADLYNEQFF.